This T cell receptor beta chain was identified in a study of blood T cell repertoires in COVID-19. V dropped 0 bases and J dropped 4 bases, with 10 bases sitting between them. Germline V lookup: CDR1 LNHNV, CDR2 YYDKDF (reference sequence). This CDR3 comprises 15 residues. Original processing methods: Amplification with reference gene primers provided the estimates of nucleated cell counts. Method: immunoSEQ multiplex PCR; TCRdb's copy keeps in-frame clones and lacks some. Clone size and the V and J calls come from that table; the DNA yielded D and trimming. In the table there are 390,000 or so clones, around 90% of which are singletons.

Sequencing input: peripheral blood. This rearrangement joins TRBV15 to TRBJ1-5, with TRBD1 as a possible D gene (6 bases). The TCR sequence derives from a man younger than 35 with active or convalescent COVID-19. For the CDR3, the DNA is TGTGCCACCAGCAGAGATCGAAGGGGGAATCAGCCCCAGCATTTT. It encodes CATSRDRRGNQPQHF. The full variable domain, rest sourced from reference TRBV15 and TRBJ1-5, is DAMVIQNPRYQVTQFGKPVTLSCSQTLNHNVMYWYQQKSSQAPKLLFHYYDKDFNNEADTPDNFQSRRPNTSFCFLDIRSPGLGDTAMYLCATSRDRRGNQPQHFGDGTRLSIL.